Each of the 15 T cell receptor beta chains below was sequenced from the same sample in a study of blood T cell repertoires in COVID-19. Some clones are missing from TCRdb's copy, which holds only in-frame ones; the method was immunoSEQ multiplex PCR. The data show some 150,000 clones, around four fifths seen once. Source material: peripheral blood. These TCRs come from a human donor in a cohort sampled during active COVID-19.

The table lists this clone with a few counts. The chain recombines TRBV25-1 with TRBJ1-2; a weak D match, TRBD1 (5 bases). The germline V and J ends were trimmed by 9 bases and 4 bases, with 15 bases remaining between them. CDR1 and CDR2 (germline): MGHDK, SYGVNS. CDR3 length: 13 residues. CDR3 sequence reads: CASSILGGYGYTF. The CDR3 DNA reads as TGTGCCAGTTCAATCTTGGGGGGCTATGGCTACACCTTC.

The chain joins TRBV19 to TRBJ1-1, with unresolved D. This CDR3 is built from 14 residues. Looked up from germline, CDR1 is LNHDA and CDR2 is SQIVND (reference sequence). V was shortened by 6 bases and J by 0 bases, with 11 bases between the two germline ends. The CDR3 region has the DNA TGTGCCAGTAGGGTGATGAGCATGAACACTGAAGCTTTCTTT. Protein sequence: CASRVMSMNTEAFF.

The chain uses TRBV5-1 and TRBJ1-2; 10 bases map to TRBD1. CDR3 size: 16 residues. Losses at the gene ends were 4 bases for V and 4 bases for J; bases not matched to a gene: 10. The germline CDR1 and CDR2 sequences are SGHRS and YFSETQ. Here the CDR3 DNA reads TGCGCCAGCAGCCCGGCTAGGACAGGGGGGGGCTATGGCTACACCTTC. Translated, it gives CASSPARTGGGYGYTF.

This chain joins TRBV19 and TRBJ2-2; TRBD2 matches at 14 bases. CDR1 and CDR2 from the germline V gene are LNHDA and SQIVND (reference sequence). The CDR3 contains 18 residues. The ends lost 4 bases at V and 4 bases at J; junction bases unmatched: 8. CDR3 residues: CASSTPTSGGASTGELFF. CDR3 DNA sequence: TGTGCCAGTAGTACCCCGACTAGCGGGGGGGCGAGCACCGGGGAGCTGTTTTTT.

CDR3 loop: CASSRGGGVLANYGYTF. The CDR3 DNA follows: TGTGCCAGCAGCAGAGGCGGGGGGGTTTTAGCTAACTATGGCTACACCTTC. The gene calls are TRBV9 and TRBJ1-2; the D gene is possibly TRBD1 (5 bases). This CDR3 has 17 residues. CDR1 is SGDLS, CDR2 YYNGEE, per germline. Trimming removed 4 bases from V and 0 bases from J, with 19 bases in between.

The DNA of the CDR3 is TGTGCCATCAGTGACGCGACAGGGGCAGATGAGCAGTTCTTC. This gives the protein CAISDATGADEQFF. This chain links TRBV10-3 with TRBJ2-1; 8 bases match TRBD1. This CDR3 has 14 amino acids. With 3 bases clipped from V and 8 bases from J, the junction kept 6 bases outside the gene matches. Germline V gives CDR1 ENHRY, CDR2 SYGVKD.

This chain links TRBV6-6 with TRBJ2-1; D is uncertain. The germline V gene has CDR1 MNHNY and CDR2 SVGAGI (reference sequence). V lost 7 bases and J lost 0, with 10 bases in between. The CDR3 is 14 amino acids. The CDR3 coding sequence is TGTGCCAGCAATTCATTGAGCTCCTACAATGAGCAGTTCTTC. It encodes CASNSLSSYNEQFF.

The chain links TRBV6-2 or TRBV6-3 to TRBJ1-1; D call uncertain. Germline V gives CDR1 MNHEY, CDR2 SVGEGT. V was clipped by 5 bases and J by 7 bases, with 11 bases between them. The CDR3 loop spans 12 amino acids. CDR3 nucleotide sequence: TGTGCCAGCAGTCCGAATCACGGTGAAGCTTTCTTT. It codes for CASSPNHGEAFF.

The sample holds a few counts of this clone. The chain couples TRBV29-1 to TRBJ2-7; 10 bases line up with TRBD1. The V segment lost 8 bases and the J segment 6 bases; nucleotides outside the gene matches: 7. Germline CDR1 is SQVTM and CDR2 is ANQGSEA. This CDR3 is 12 amino acids long. The CDR3 is CSIRQGASEQYF. The CDR3 DNA follows: TGCAGCATCAGACAGGGGGCAAGCGAGCAGTACTTC.

The chain links TRBV11-3 to TRBJ2-7; TRBD2 aligns across 7 bases. J gave up 7 bases and V 7 bases, and 10 bases lay outside the gene matches. The CDR3 consists of 13 residues. Germline assignment: CDR1 SGHNT and CDR2 YENEEA. The CDR3 reads CASTPKTGGEQYF. CDR3 nucleotides: TGTGCCAGCACTCCGAAAACGGGGGGTGAGCAGTACTTC.

CDR3 coding DNA: TGCGCCAGCAGCTTGGGAGTAGGGGACGAGCAGTACTTC. This gives the protein CASSLGVGDEQYF. V usage is TRBV5-1 and J usage is TRBJ2-7; the D gene is possibly TRBD1 (5 bases). Germline CDR1 reads SGHRS; CDR2 reads YFSETQ. V was clipped by 0 bases and J by 5 bases, with 9 bases between them. The length of the CDR3 is 13 residues.

This clone came up a few times. This chain connects TRBV18 to TRBJ2-1; 8 nucleotides agree with TRBD1. The CDR3 runs to 18 residues. Per the germline V gene, CDR1 is KGHSH and CDR2 is LQKENI. After removal of 3 bases from V and 2 bases from J, the junction contained 12 bases not matched to a gene. The CDR3 region is CASSPRQSGTGAYNEQFF. As DNA, the CDR3 is TGTGCCAGCTCACCCCGTCAATCCGGGACAGGAGCCTACAATGAGCAGTTCTTC. The whole variable domain, filled in from reference TRBV18 and TRBJ2-1, reads NAGVMQNPRHLVRRRGQEARLRCSPMKGHSHVYWYRQLPEEGLKFMVYLQKENIIDESGMPKERFSAEFPKEGPSILRIQQVVRGDSAAYFCASSPRQSGTGAYNEQFFGPGTRLTVL.

In this sample, this clone turned up a few times. The V and J genes are TRBV5-4 and TRBJ1-1, with unresolved D. Germline V gene sequence: CDR1 SGHNT, CDR2 YYREEE (reference sequence). There are 15 residues in the CDR3. Trimming shortened V by 4 bases and J by 0 bases, and 13 bases separated the two germline ends. The CDR3 region has the DNA TGTGCCAGCAGCACCCAGTCCCACATGAACACTGAAGCTTTCTTT. It is translated as CASSTQSHMNTEAFF.

The chain couples TRBV5-4 to TRBJ2-3, with TRBD2 matching over 13 bases. The CDR3 runs to 16 residues. V lost 4 bases to trimming and J lost 6 bases; unmatched junction nucleotides: 8. CDR1 is SGHNT, CDR2 YYREEE, per germline (reference sequence). Here the CDR3 reads CASSTPGLAGPDTQYF. DNA for the CDR3: TGTGCCAGCAGCACGCCGGGACTAGCGGGGCCGGATACGCAGTATTTT.

This chain's CDR3 is CASSHDRGRNEKLFF. In DNA form, the CDR3 reads TGCGCCAGCAGCCATGACAGGGGGCGGAATGAAAAACTGTTTTTT. This chain joins TRBV4-3 and TRBJ1-4, with 10 bases identical to TRBD1. Germline lookup yields CDR1 LGHNA and CDR2 YSLEER. The CDR3 has 15 residues. The ends lost 3 bases at V and 5 bases at J; junction bases unmatched: 3.